This paragraph covers one TCR beta chain sequence. V was trimmed by 3 bases and J by 8 bases, leaving 10 bases between them. This CDR3 has 11 residues. Germline CDR1 GTSNPN, CDR2 SVGIG (reference sequence). The sample comes from a study of blood T cell repertoires in COVID-19. Overall study context: Acute and convalescent COVID-19 samples came from the United States, Italy and Spain.

Sequencing was performed with immunoSEQ multiplex PCR; in TCRdb, only in-frame clones are kept and a portion is missing. The data contain under 300,000 clones, around 80% of them singletons. The source material was PBMCs or T cells enriched from blood (not recorded which). The chain combines TRBV30 with TRBJ1-1; the D is unclear. The TCR sequence derives from a middle-aged man who had recovered from COVID-19. CDR3 in DNA: TGTGCCTGGAGATCGGTATTGGAAGCTTTCTTT. Its translation is CAWRSVLEAFF.